This T cell receptor beta chain was captured by sequencing in a study of identical twins. Overall study results and limits: Invariant MAIT and iNKT cells could partly confound zero-insertion analyses. Abundant beta clonotypes from cord blood bore fewer insertions; memory repertoires lacked this pattern.

Germline V CDR1 and CDR2: KGHSH, LQKENI. This CDR3 is built from 20 residues. V shed 0 bases, J shed 0 bases, and the junction held 12 bases outside the gene matches. As regards this clonotype: Its antigen is currently unknown.

Healthy Caucasian donors formed the entire cohort. Template switching created a universal primer site, and the cDNA included unique molecular identifiers. A single record per CDR3 protein comes from TCRdb applying MiXCR to the 5' RACE reads. The sample holds approximately 410,000 distinct CDR3 sequences, around 20% seen once. The receptor was derived from a man aged 50-59 years in good health. The chain uses TRBV18 and TRBJ2-3; TRBD2 matches 10 bases. Sequenced material: naive T cells sorted from blood. The CDR3 DNA follows: TGTGCCAGCTCACCACCCCGGCTAGCGGGAGACTTTTCTAGCACAGATACGCAGTATTTT. Translating it yields CASSPPRLAGDFSSTDTQYF.